The rows below give T cell receptor beta chains drawn from one sample of a study of beta chain features in type 1 diabetes. TCRdb keeps only in-frame clones here, not all; method: immunoSEQ multiplex PCR. The sample lists about 160,000 clones; approximately 8.7% were seen once. Input material: central memory CD4+ T cells from blood. These TCRs come from a woman aged 30 to 39 with type 1 diabetes. Each CDR3 is given with its conserved first and last residue. The D gene is left open where the match is weak. The size entry is marked missing in some rows and otherwise reads once, few, many or a size class.

D gene: NA
V gene: TRBV18
clone size: few
J gene: TRBJ1-2
CDR3 protein: CASSPGERSGYGYTF
CDR3 DNA: TGTGCCAGCTCACCAGGCGAGCGATCCGGGTATGGCTACACCTTC

D gene: TRBD1
V gene: TRBV30
clone size: few
J gene: TRBJ1-2
CDR3 protein: CAWAPRGNRGSGYTF
CDR3 DNA: TGTGCCTGGGCCCCCCGGGGGAACAGGGGGTCGGGCTACACCTTC

D gene: TRBD1
V gene: TRBV7-8
clone size: few
J gene: TRBJ1-1
CDR3 protein: CASSVEGTGATEAFF
CDR3 DNA: TGTGCCAGCAGCGTCGAGGGGACAGGGGCCACTGAAGCTTTCTTT

D gene: TRBD2
V gene: TRBV28
clone size: few
J gene: TRBJ2-5
CDR3 protein: CASSGGLAGVRETQYF
CDR3 DNA: TGTGCCAGCAGTGGGGGGCTAGCGGGAGTTAGGGAGACCCAGTACTTC

D gene: TRBD2
V gene: TRBV12-5
clone size: few
J gene: TRBJ2-1
CDR3 protein: CASNLAGEVVQFF
CDR3 DNA: TGTGCTAGTAATCTAGCGGGAGAAGTGGTGCAGTTCTTC

D gene: NA
V gene: TRBV9
clone size: few
J gene: TRBJ2-2
CDR3 protein: CASSWIGDRELFF
CDR3 DNA: TGTGCCAGCAGTTGGATAGGGGATCGGGAGCTGTTTTTT

D gene: NA
V gene: TRBV2
clone size: few
J gene: TRBJ1-5
CDR3 protein: CASGDSNQPQHF
CDR3 DNA: TGTGCCAGCGGAGATAGCAATCAGCCCCAGCATTTT

D gene: TRBD1
V gene: TRBV18
clone size: NA
J gene: TRBJ2-1
CDR3 protein: CASSPAQGGVDEQFF
CDR3 DNA: TGTGCCAGCTCACCAGCACAGGGGGGAGTCGATGAGCAGTTCTTC

D gene: TRBD2
V gene: TRBV5-1
clone size: NA
J gene: TRBJ2-7
CDR3 protein: CASSLDGASGRWGEQYF
CDR3 DNA: TGCGCCAGCAGCTTGGATGGTGCTAGCGGGAGATGGGGCGAGCAGTACTTC

D gene: NA
V gene: TRBV2
clone size: few
J gene: TRBJ2-5
CDR3 protein: CASTVKETQYF
CDR3 DNA: TGTGCCAGCACGGTGAAAGAGACCCAGTACTTC

D gene: NA
V gene: TRBV5-4
clone size: NA
J gene: TRBJ1-2
CDR3 protein: CASSRNGQRTNYGYTF
CDR3 DNA: TGTGCCAGCAGCCGAAACGGACAGAGAACTAACTATGGCTACACCTTC

D gene: TRBD1
V gene: TRBV5-1
clone size: NA
J gene: TRBJ2-3
CDR3 protein: CASSRGQGATTDTQYF
CDR3 DNA: TGCGCCAGCAGCAGGGGACAGGGGGCCACAACAGATACGCAGTATTTT

D gene: TRBD1
V gene: TRBV5-1
clone size: few
J gene: TRBJ1-1
CDR3 protein: CASSPGQLREAFF
CDR3 DNA: TGCGCCAGCAGCCCGGGACAGCTTCGAGAAGCTTTCTTT

D gene: NA
V gene: TRBV21-1
clone size: few
J gene: TRBJ2-7
CDR3 protein: CASSKVTRAYEQYF
CDR3 DNA: TGTGCCAGCAGCAAAGTCACCAGGGCCTACGAGCAGTACTTC

D gene: NA
V gene: TRBV28
clone size: NA
J gene: TRBJ1-5
CDR3 protein: CASSDRTFNQPQHF
CDR3 DNA: TGTGCCAGCAGCGACAGGACCTTCAATCAGCCCCAGCATTTT

D gene: NA
V gene: TRBV5-1
clone size: few
J gene: TRBJ2-2
CDR3 protein: CASSRTGNTGELFF
CDR3 DNA: TGCGCCAGCAGCCGAACCGGGAACACCGGGGAGCTGTTTTTT

D gene: NA
V gene: TRBV29-1
clone size: few
J gene: TRBJ2-7
CDR3 protein: CSVDGTNGYEQYF
CDR3 DNA: TGCAGCGTTGATGGGACAAACGGCTACGAGCAGTACTTC

D gene: NA
V gene: TRBV11-3
clone size: few
J gene: TRBJ2-1
CDR3 protein: CASSFSLAGLEQFF
CDR3 DNA: TGTGCCAGCAGCTTCTCTCTGGCGGGGCTTGAGCAGTTCTTC

D gene: NA
V gene: TRBV7-2
clone size: few
J gene: TRBJ1-5
CDR3 protein: CASSLDWGQPQHF
CDR3 DNA: TGTGCCAGCAGCTTAGATTGGGGCCAGCCCCAGCATTTT

D gene: TRBD1
V gene: TRBV29-1
clone size: NA
J gene: TRBJ1-2
CDR3 protein: CSVGDLRGDYGYTF
CDR3 DNA: TGCAGCGTTGGGGACCTCAGGGGGGACTATGGCTACACCTTC

D gene: TRBD2
V gene: TRBV5-4
clone size: NA
J gene: TRBJ2-3
CDR3 protein: CASSSLRTSGMNTQYF
CDR3 DNA: TGTGCCAGCAGCTCCTTAAGGACTAGCGGGATGAATACGCAGTATTTT

D gene: NA
V gene: TRBV7-3
clone size: NA
J gene: TRBJ1-1
CDR3 protein: CASSRQHLNTEAFF
CDR3 DNA: TGTGCCAGCAGCCGACAGCATCTAAACACTGAAGCTTTCTTT

D gene: TRBD1
V gene: TRBV7-9
clone size: few
J gene: TRBJ2-7
CDR3 protein: CASSLARDRIYEQYF
CDR3 DNA: TGTGCCAGCAGCTTAGCGAGGGACAGGATTTACGAGCAGTACTTC

D gene: TRBD2
V gene: TRBV7-9
clone size: NA
J gene: TRBJ2-7
CDR3 protein: CASSSGLASDTTYEQYF
CDR3 DNA: TGTGCCAGCAGCTCCGGACTAGCCAGCGATACCACTTACGAGCAGTACTTC

D gene: NA
V gene: TRBV7-3
clone size: few
J gene: TRBJ2-2
CDR3 protein: CASSLKAENTGELFF
CDR3 DNA: TGTGCCAGCAGCTTAAAGGCGGAAAACACCGGGGAGCTGTTTTTT

D gene: NA
V gene: TRBV4-1
clone size: few
J gene: TRBJ2-7
CDR3 protein: CASSQELVTTGSSYEQYF
CDR3 DNA: TGCGCCAGCAGCCAAGAATTAGTAACAACAGGGTCATCCTACGAGCAGTACTTC

D gene: NA
V gene: TRBV11-3
clone size: few
J gene: TRBJ2-6
CDR3 protein: CASRLGTHSGANVLTF
CDR3 DNA: TGTGCCAGCAGGCTGGGGACACACTCTGGGGCCAACGTCCTGACTTTC

D gene: NA
V gene: TRBV21-1
clone size: NA
J gene: TRBJ2-5
CDR3 protein: CASSFRTSGSLGETQYF
CDR3 DNA: TGTGCCAGCAGCTTCAGGACTAGCGGGAGTCTTGGAGAGACCCAGTACTTC

D gene: TRBD2
V gene: TRBV18
clone size: NA
J gene: TRBJ2-2
CDR3 protein: CASSPTGGRAVGELFF
CDR3 DNA: TGTGCCAGCTCACCAACCGGCGGGAGGGCCGTCGGGGAGCTGTTTTTT

D gene: TRBD2
V gene: TRBV6-4
clone size: NA
J gene: TRBJ2-3
CDR3 protein: CASSGKTSGRADTQYF
CDR3 DNA: TGTGCCAGCAGTGGTAAGACTAGCGGAAGAGCAGATACGCAGTATTTT

D gene: NA
V gene: TRBV7-2
clone size: NA
J gene: TRBJ1-1
CDR3 protein: CASSFAQGDTEAFF
CDR3 DNA: TGTGCCAGCAGCTTTGCTCAGGGCGACACTGAAGCTTTCTTT

D gene: TRBD1
V gene: TRBV5-1
clone size: few
J gene: TRBJ2-4
CDR3 protein: CASSTAGTGGWGIQYF
CDR3 DNA: TGCGCCAGCAGCACAGCCGGGACAGGGGGCTGGGGCATTCAGTACTTC

D gene: TRBD1
V gene: TRBV5-1
clone size: few
J gene: TRBJ1-3
CDR3 protein: CASSFGQGGNTIYF
CDR3 DNA: TGCGCCAGCAGCTTCGGACAGGGAGGGAACACCATATATTTT